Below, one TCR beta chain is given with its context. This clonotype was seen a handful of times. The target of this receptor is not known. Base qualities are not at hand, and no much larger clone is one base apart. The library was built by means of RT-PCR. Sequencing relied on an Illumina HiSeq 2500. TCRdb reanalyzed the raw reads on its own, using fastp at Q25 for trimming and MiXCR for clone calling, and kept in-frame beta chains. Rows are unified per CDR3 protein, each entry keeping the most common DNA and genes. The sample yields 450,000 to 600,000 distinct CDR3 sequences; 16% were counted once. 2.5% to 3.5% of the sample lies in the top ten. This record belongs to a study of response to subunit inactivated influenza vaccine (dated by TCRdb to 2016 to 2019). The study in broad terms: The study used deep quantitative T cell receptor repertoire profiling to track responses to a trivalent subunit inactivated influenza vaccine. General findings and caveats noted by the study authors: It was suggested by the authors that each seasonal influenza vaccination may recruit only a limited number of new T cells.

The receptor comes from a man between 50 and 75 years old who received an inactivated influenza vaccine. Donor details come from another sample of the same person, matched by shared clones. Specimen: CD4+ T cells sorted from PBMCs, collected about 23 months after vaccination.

The CDR3 reads as follows: CAAAAERGSYNEQFF. Here is the DNA: TGTGCCGCCGCAGCGGAGCGGGGCTCCTACAATGAGCAGTTCTTC. This receptor chain uses TRBV10-3 and TRBJ2-1, with TRBD2 matching 7 junction bases. From its cysteine to its phenylalanine, the CDR3 spans 15 amino acids. The DNA shown is the 45-base CDR3, in frame from base 1. CDR1 and CDR2 are read off the germline V gene as ENHRY and SYGVKD. Trimming removed 11 bases from V and 0 bases from J; the gene matches leave 10 bases unexplained.